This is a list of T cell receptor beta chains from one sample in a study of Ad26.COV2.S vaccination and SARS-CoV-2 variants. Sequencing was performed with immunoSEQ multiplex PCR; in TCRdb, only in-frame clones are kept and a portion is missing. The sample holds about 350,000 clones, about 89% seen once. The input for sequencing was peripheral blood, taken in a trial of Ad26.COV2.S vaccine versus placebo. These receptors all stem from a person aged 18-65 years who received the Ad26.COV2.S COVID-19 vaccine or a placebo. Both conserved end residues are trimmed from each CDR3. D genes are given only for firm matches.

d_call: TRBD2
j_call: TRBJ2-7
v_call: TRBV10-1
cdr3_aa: ASSDAGTSLPSC

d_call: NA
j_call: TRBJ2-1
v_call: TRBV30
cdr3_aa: AWSELGTMDEQF

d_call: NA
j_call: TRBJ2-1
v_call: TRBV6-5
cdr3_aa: ASSMNRASSEQF

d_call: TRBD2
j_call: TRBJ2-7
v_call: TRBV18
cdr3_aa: ASSPRTTGTMGEQY

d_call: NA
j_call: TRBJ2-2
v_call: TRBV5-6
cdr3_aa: ASSLGANTGELF

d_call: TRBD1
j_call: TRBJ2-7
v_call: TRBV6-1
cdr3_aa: ASSTYSDRAYEQY

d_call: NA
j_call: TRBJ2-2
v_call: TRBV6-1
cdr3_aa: ASSSTSSTGELF

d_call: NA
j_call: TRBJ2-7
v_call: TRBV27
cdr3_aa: ASSLSPIREQY

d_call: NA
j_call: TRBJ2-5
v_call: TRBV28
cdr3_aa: ASSFGEKTQY

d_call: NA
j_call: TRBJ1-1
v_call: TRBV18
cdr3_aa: ASSSSVNTEAF

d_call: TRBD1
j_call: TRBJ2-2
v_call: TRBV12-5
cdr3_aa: ASDKQGDPTGELF

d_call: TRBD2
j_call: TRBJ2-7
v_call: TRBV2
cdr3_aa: ASTNPGLAGVSYEQY

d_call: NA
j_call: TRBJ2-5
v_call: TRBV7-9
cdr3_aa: ASSKGMVETQY

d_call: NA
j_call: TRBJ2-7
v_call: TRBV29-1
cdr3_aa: SVRGSSYEQY

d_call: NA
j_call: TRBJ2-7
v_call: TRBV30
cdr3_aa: AWSVLYEQY

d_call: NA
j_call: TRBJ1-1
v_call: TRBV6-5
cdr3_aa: ASSYSGSPANTEAF

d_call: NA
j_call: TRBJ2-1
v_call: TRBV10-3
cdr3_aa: ALREGEHLNEQF

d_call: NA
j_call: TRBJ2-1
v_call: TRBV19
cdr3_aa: ASSRGSRQNNEQF

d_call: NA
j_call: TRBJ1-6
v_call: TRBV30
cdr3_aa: AWSAGSADNSPLH

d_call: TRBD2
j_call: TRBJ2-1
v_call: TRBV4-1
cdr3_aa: ASSPDEAGGPYNEQF

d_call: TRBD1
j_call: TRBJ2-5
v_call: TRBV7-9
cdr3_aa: ASSSGTGGRETQY

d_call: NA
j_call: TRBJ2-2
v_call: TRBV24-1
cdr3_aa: ATSERGPNTGELF

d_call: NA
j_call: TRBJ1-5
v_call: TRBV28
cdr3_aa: ASSLAEYQPQH

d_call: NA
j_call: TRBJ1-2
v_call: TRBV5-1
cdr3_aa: ASSLERVQDGYT

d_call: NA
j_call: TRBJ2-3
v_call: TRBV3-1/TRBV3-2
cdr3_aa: ASSQGGLAGSTDTQY

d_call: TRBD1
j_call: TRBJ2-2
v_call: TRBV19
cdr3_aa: ASSIGQGAGELF

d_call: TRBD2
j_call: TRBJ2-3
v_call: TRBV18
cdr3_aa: ASSSTSGTSTDTQY

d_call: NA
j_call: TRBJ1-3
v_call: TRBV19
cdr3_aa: ASSIGFWEPGNTIY

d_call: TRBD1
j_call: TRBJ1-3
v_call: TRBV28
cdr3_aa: ASSIRQGAPGNTIY

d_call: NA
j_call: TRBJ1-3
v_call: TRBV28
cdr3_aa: ASSLGTHPDTIY

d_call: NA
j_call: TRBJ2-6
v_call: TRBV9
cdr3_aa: ASSVSGDRRRSSGANVLT

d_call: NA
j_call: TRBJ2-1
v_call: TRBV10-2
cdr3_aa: ASSVGGNEQF

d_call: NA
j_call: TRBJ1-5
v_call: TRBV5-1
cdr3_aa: ASSLIGNQPQH

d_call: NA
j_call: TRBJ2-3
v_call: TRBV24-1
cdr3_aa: ATSDRGGGTDTQY

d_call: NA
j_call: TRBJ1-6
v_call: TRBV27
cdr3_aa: ASSLNQDSPLH

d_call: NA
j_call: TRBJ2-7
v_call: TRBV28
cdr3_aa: ASSFPGPDLSYEQY

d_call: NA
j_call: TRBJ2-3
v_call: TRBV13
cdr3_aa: ASSYYRISLGSTDTQY

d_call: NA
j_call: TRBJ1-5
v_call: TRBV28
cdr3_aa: ASSIPGVGIQQPQH

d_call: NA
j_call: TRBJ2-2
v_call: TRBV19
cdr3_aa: ASNFGVDTGELF

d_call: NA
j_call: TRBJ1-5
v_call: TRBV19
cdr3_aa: ASSIVETANQPQH

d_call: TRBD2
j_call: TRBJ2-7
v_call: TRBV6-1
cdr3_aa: ASSEVAGGSYEQY

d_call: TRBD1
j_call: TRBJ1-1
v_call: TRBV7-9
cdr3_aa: ASSARQGLGRSNTEAF

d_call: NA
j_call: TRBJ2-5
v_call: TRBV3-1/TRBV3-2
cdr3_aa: ASSRDSSQETQY

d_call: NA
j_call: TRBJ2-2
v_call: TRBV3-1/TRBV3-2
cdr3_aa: ASSRRVGAGELF

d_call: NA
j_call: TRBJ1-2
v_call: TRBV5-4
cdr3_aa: ASNREIDIAGYT